This passage covers 30 T cell receptor beta chains from one sample sequenced in a study of T-cell memory formation after mild COVID-19. TCRdb independently ran MiXCR on the 5' RACE reads; one entry per CDR3 protein. The repertoire holds more than 250,000 distinct CDR3 sequences, with about 16% as singletons. Sample: PBMCs or a T cell subset sorted from them (not recorded which). All receptors derive from a young man who had mild COVID-19 (a few samples of this study predate the infection). Cell type and time point are not known.

The chain has TRBV7-9 and TRBJ2-2; 7 nucleotides agree with TRBD2. The CDR3 is made up of 13 amino acids. Germline V lookup: CDR1 SEHNR, CDR2 FQNEAQ (reference sequence). V trimming: 8 bases; J trimming: 6 bases; junction bases outside the gene matches: 6. The CDR3 reads CASGKGRAGELFF. CDR3 in DNA: TGTGCCAGCGGAAAAGGGAGGGCCGGGGAGCTGTTTTTT. Drawing the rest from reference TRBV7-9 and TRBJ2-2, the complete variable domain is DTGVSQNPRHKITKRGQNVTFRCDPISEHNRLYWYRQTLGQGPEFLTYFQNEAQLEKSRLLSDRFSAERPKGSFSTLEIQRTEQGDSAMYLCASGKGRAGELFFGEGSRLTVL.

This clonotype showed up many times. This chain joins TRBV27 and TRBJ1-1; no clear D gene. CDR3 size: 14 residues. Trimming cost V 7 bases and J 1 base, with 13 bases left between them. Germline V gene data show CDR1 as MNHEY and CDR2 as SMNVEV (reference sequence). In DNA form, the CDR3 reads TGTGCCAGCACCCTGACGAGTGCGAACACTGAAGCTTTCTTT. Protein product: CASTLTSANTEAFF.

In its sample, this clonotype was seen many times. The V call is TRBV5-1, the J call TRBJ2-5, with no clear D. The V gene lost 7 bases and the J gene lost 2 bases, with 15 bases spanning the gap. CDR3 length: 14 residues. Germline V gene data show CDR1 as SGHRS and CDR2 as YFSETQ. CDR3: CASSPLGAQETQYF. In DNA form, the CDR3 reads TGCGCCAGCTCCCCCCTAGGAGCTCAAGAGACCCAGTACTTC.

The gene calls are TRBV7-8 and TRBJ2-3; D is unclear. The germline V gene encodes CDR1 SGHVS and CDR2 FQNEAQ. V was trimmed by 0 bases and J by 4 bases, leaving 5 bases between them. This CDR3 is built from 13 residues. CDR3 nucleotide sequence: TGTGCCAGCAGCTTAGCCATCCCAGATACGCAGTATTTT. Translated: CASSLAIPDTQYF. The full variable domain, in which reference TRBV7-8 and TRBJ2-3 provide the parts outside the CDR3, is GAGVSQSPRYKVAKRGQDVALRCDPISGHVSLFWYQQALGQGPEFLTYFQNEAQLDKSGLPSDRFFAERPEGSVSTLKIQRTQQEDSAVYLCASSLAIPDTQYFGPGTRLTVL.

The chain employs TRBV27 and TRBJ2-1; the match to TRBD2 covers 8 bases. The germline gives CDR1 MNHEY, CDR2 SMNVEV (reference sequence). The CDR3 has 15 residues. V trimming: 7 bases; J trimming: 4 bases; junction bases outside the gene matches: 9. The CDR3 coding sequence is TGTGCCAGCATCCACGTTGGCGGGGGGTACAATGAGCAGTTCTTC. Translated: CASIHVGGGYNEQFF.

This chain links TRBV6-2 or TRBV6-3 with TRBJ2-5; no clear D. Germline CDR1 is MNHEY and CDR2 is SVGEGT. V was trimmed by 4 bases and J by 1 base, leaving 7 bases between them. The CDR3 is 13 residues long. The DNA of the CDR3 is TGTGCCAGCAGTTCGCAGATCCAAGAGACCCAGTACTTC. Translating it yields CASSSQIQETQYF.

A few counts support this clonotype. CDR3 in DNA: TGTGCCAGCAGTACTCAAGGGCCCTGGGGAAACGATGAGCAGTTCTTC. This sequence encodes CASSTQGPWGNDEQFF. This chain uses TRBV28 with TRBJ2-1; no clear D. Germline V gives CDR1 MDHEN, CDR2 SYDVKM. This CDR3 is 16 amino acids long. Trimming shortened V by 5 bases and J by 8 bases, and 22 bases separated the two germline ends. The full variable domain, rest sourced from reference TRBV28 and TRBJ2-1, is DVKVTQSSRYLVKRTGEKVFLECVQDMDHENMFWYRQDPGLGLRLIYFSYDVKMKEKGDIPEGYSVSREKKERFSLILESASTNQTSMYLCASSTQGPWGNDEQFFGPGTRLTVL.

This clonotype was seen at least ten times. The chain couples TRBV5-1 to TRBJ1-1; 9 bases line up with TRBD1. Trimming removed 0 bases from V and 0 bases from J; junction bases left unmatched: 6. The germline gives CDR1 SGHRS, CDR2 YFSETQ. The CDR3 is made up of 17 amino acids. DNA for the CDR3: TGCGCCAGCAGCTTGGTTTCACAGGGGGCCATGAACACTGAAGCTTTCTTT. Residues: CASSLVSQGAMNTEAFF.

This clonotype was observed a few times. This chain connects TRBV5-1 to TRBJ2-2; D is ambiguous. This CDR3 has 15 residues. Germline V CDR1 and CDR2: SGHRS, YFSETQ. Between the trimmed V and J ends, which lost 1 base and 5 bases, there was a span of 12 bases. CDR3 protein: CASSLNRLPTGELFF. CDR3 coding DNA: TGCGCCAGCAGCTTGAACAGACTCCCAACCGGGGAGCTGTTTTTT.

The table lists this clonotype with a few counts. J is TRBJ1-1 and V is TRBV6-1; D remains unclear. The CDR3 extends over 14 amino acids. Germline V gene lookup returns CDR1 MNHNS and CDR2 SASEGT. Trimming shortened V by 5 bases and J by 0 bases, and 10 bases separated the two germline ends. The CDR3 sequence is CASSTGFMNTEAFF. CDR3 DNA: TGTGCCAGCAGTACCGGCTTCATGAACACTGAAGCTTTCTTT.

The table lists this clonotype with a few counts. V usage is TRBV12-3 or TRBV12-4 and J usage is TRBJ2-7, with 10 bases identical to TRBD2. Trimming cost V 7 bases and J 5 bases; bases outside gene matches: 5. This CDR3 has 13 residues. The CDR3 spells CASTGTSVDEQYF. In DNA form, the CDR3 reads TGTGCCAGCACCGGGACTAGCGTGGACGAGCAGTACTTC.

This clonotype was detected a few times. The chain recombines TRBV6-1 with TRBJ1-5; no reliable D call. The CDR3 loop spans 14 amino acids. Germline V gene lookup returns CDR1 MNHNS and CDR2 SASEGT. V lost 3 bases and J lost 3, with 9 bases in between. The CDR3 nucleotides are TGTGCCAGCAGTGAGCGGGGTGACAATCAGCCCCAGCATTTT. This translates into CASSERGDNQPQHF.

The table lists this clonotype with a few counts. The chain is built from TRBV5-6 and TRBJ2-7, with D possibly matching TRBD2 (6 bases). Germline assignment: CDR1 SGHDT and CDR2 YYEEEE. The CDR3 sequence is 14 residues long. V shed 4 bases and J shed 3 bases, with 14 bases lying between them. Here the CDR3 DNA reads TGTGCCAGCAGCCCCCTCGGGGGAGTCTACGAGCAGTACGTC. Its translation: CASSPLGGVYEQYV.

The chain employs TRBV2 and TRBJ1-2; D is unresolved. The germline V and J ends were trimmed by 10 bases and 14 bases, with 17 bases remaining between them. Germline V gives CDR1 SNHLY, CDR2 FYNNEI. The CDR3 spans 10 residues. The CDR3 DNA reads TGTGCCAAGTCGACGGGTGCGAATACCTTC. Translated: CAKSTGANTF.

In this sample, this clonotype turned up a few times. One junction end disagrees with the germline gene, perhaps due to a read error. The CDR3 DNA reads TGTGCCAGCAGCCTAGAGGCCAACGTCCTGACTTTC. Its translation: CASSLEANVLTF. This chain connects TRBV11-2 to TRBJ2-6; D gene unclear. The CDR3 is 12 amino acids. Germline V gene sequence: CDR1 SGHAT, CDR2 FQNNGV.

The V gene is TRBV12-3 or TRBV12-4, the J gene TRBJ1-2; D uncertain. The length of the CDR3 is 10 residues. The V gene lost 10 bases and the J gene lost 5 bases, with 8 bases spanning the gap. The CDR3 nucleotides are TGTGCCACCCGGACTTATGGCTACACCTTC. Encoded protein: CATRTYGYTF.

The rearrangement joins TRBV5-1 to TRBJ2-3; possibly TRBD1 for D (6 bases). Trimming pared 4 bases from V and 9 bases from J, leaving 24 bases between. The length of the CDR3 is 16 residues. The germline CDR1 and CDR2 sequences are SGHRS and YFSETQ. The CDR3 reads CASSPPAGAVRGTQYF. The CDR3 DNA follows: TGCGCCAGCAGCCCTCCGGCAGGGGCGGTGAGGGGAACGCAGTATTTT.

There are many counts of this clonotype. This rearrangement joins TRBV4-3 to TRBJ1-2; 7 bases are shared with TRBD1. The J segment lost 8 bases and the V segment lost 1 base, leaving 7 bases of the junction unmatched. CDR3 length: 14 amino acids. Germline loops: CDR1 LGHNA, CDR2 YSLEER. CDR3 DNA sequence: TGCGCCAGCAGCCAAGTGCCCAGGGGGGGCGGCTACACCTTC. Translation: CASSQVPRGGGYTF.

This rearrangement joins TRBV7-9 to TRBJ2-5, with 7 bases that match TRBD2. This CDR3 comprises 14 residues. CDR1 and CDR2 from the germline V gene are SEHNR and FQNEAQ (reference sequence). V shed 5 bases, J shed 4 bases, and the junction held 7 bases outside the gene matches. The CDR3 sequence: CASSRSWGGETQYF. The CDR3 nucleotides are TGTGCCAGCAGCCGGTCCTGGGGGGGAGAGACCCAGTACTTC.

This clonotype was detected many times. This sequence joins TRBV12-3 or TRBV12-4 and TRBJ1-2; no firm D call. The CDR3 has 14 residues. The V and J ends lost 3 bases and 4 bases respectively, with 12 bases between them. The CDR3 nucleotides are TGTGCCAGCAGTTTGCTCCGCAGCTCCTATGGCTACACCTTC. Its protein is CASSLLRSSYGYTF.

In this sample, this clonotype turned up a few times. The chain employs TRBV12-3 or TRBV12-4 and TRBJ1-6; D not certain. Trimming removed 3 bases from V and 6 bases from J, with 9 bases in between. CDR3 length: 14 amino acids. This chain's CDR3 is CASSFAGLNSPLHF. CDR3 in DNA: TGTGCCAGCAGTTTTGCAGGCCTTAATTCACCCCTCCACTTT.

This clonotype has a handful of counts. This chain connects TRBV5-1 to TRBJ2-7, with 9 bases lining up with TRBD2. Germline lookup yields CDR1 SGHRS and CDR2 YFSETQ. There are 14 residues in the CDR3. The V and J ends lost 4 bases and 1 base, in that order; junction bases with no gene match: 3. The CDR3 DNA reads as TGCGCCAGCAGCACCACTAGCGGGTCCTACGAGCAGTACTTC. Protein sequence: CASSTTSGSYEQYF.

The DNA of the CDR3 is TGTGCCAGCAGCCAAGTGATTCGGGCCGGGGAAGGTGAGCAGTTCTTC. Protein: CASSQVIRAGEGEQFF. This chain connects TRBV3-1 to TRBJ2-1; D is perhaps TRBD2 (5 bases). The V end lost 1 base, the J end lost 9 bases, and 19 bases lay between the germline ends. The CDR3 contains 16 residues. Germline V CDR1 and CDR2: LGHDT, YNNKEL (reference sequence).

This clonotype was counted between two and nine times. This chain connects TRBV4-2 to TRBJ1-6, with 9 positions matching TRBD1. Germline V gene lookup returns CDR1 LGHNA and CDR2 YNFKEQ. The CDR3 runs to 15 residues. J gave up 9 bases and V 0 bases, and 3 bases lay outside the gene matches. The CDR3 protein is CASSQENRGPSPLHF. The CDR3 nucleotides read TGTGCCAGCAGCCAAGAGAACAGGGGGCCTTCACCCCTCCACTTT.

This clonotype was detected a few times. The gene calls are TRBV18 and TRBJ2-7; weak D call: TRBD2 (6 bases). V lost 2 bases and J 0 bases, leaving 11 bases between the germline ends. This CDR3 is 15 amino acids long. CDR1 and CDR2 (germline): KGHSH, LQKENI. CDR3 amino acids: CASSPGAGSSYEQYV. The CDR3 DNA reads as TGTGCCAGCTCACCAGGGGCGGGGAGCTCCTACGAGCAGTACGTC.

The chain couples TRBV4-1 to TRBJ1-2; 7 nucleotides agree with TRBD1. The CDR3 runs 15 residues. Unmatched junction bases numbered 6, after V lost 5 bases and J lost 0 bases. CDR1 MGHRA and CDR2 YSYEKL come from the germline V gene. The CDR3 protein is CASSVTGAANYGYTF. CDR3 coding DNA: TGCGCCAGCAGCGTAACAGGGGCCGCTAACTATGGCTACACCTTC.

Here the CDR3 DNA reads TGTGCCAGCAGCTTGACGGACAAAAACATTCAGTACTTC. Protein: CASSLTDKNIQYF. This sequence joins TRBV14 and TRBJ2-4; D unclear. The CDR3 totals 13 residues. CDR1 SGHDN and CDR2 FVKESK come from the germline V gene. Trimming pared 5 bases from V and 3 bases from J, leaving 8 bases between.

This clonotype was seen a handful of times. The chain employs TRBV5-4 and TRBJ2-7, with D perhaps matching TRBD1 (6 bases). Germline CDR1 reads SGHNT; CDR2 reads YYREEE (reference sequence). V lost 4 bases to trimming and J lost 3 bases, with 11 bases between them. The CDR3 is 13 amino acids. CDR3 protein: CASSRDRLYEQYV. Here the CDR3 DNA reads TGTGCCAGCAGCCGCGACAGGCTCTACGAGCAGTACGTC.

This clonotype appeared many times. J is TRBJ1-3 and V is TRBV6-5; 7 positions match TRBD1. Per germline, CDR1 MNHEY and CDR2 SVGAGI. V dropped 5 bases and J dropped 2; count of bases not matched to a gene: 3. The length of the CDR3 is 14 residues. In nucleotides, the CDR3 is TGTGCCAGCAGTCTGACAGGGACTGGAAACACCATATATTTT. Protein: CASSLTGTGNTIYF.

The chain carries TRBV12-3 or TRBV12-4 and TRBJ2-3, with 14 bases that match TRBD2. After removal of 7 bases from V and 2 bases from J, the junction contained 8 bases not matched to a gene. The CDR3 totals 17 residues. The CDR3 DNA is TGTGCCAGCATCCCGGGGACTAGCGGGGGATTCACAGATACGCAGTATTTT. Residues: CASIPGTSGGFTDTQYF.